Sequencing of this T cell receptor beta chain was carried out in a study of early T cells in non-severe SARS-CoV-2 infection. This clonotype appeared many times. Germline CDR1 reads MNHNS; CDR2 reads SASEGT. Losses at the gene ends were 5 bases for V and 4 bases for J; bases not matched to a gene: 11. The CDR3 runs to 16 residues. As part of library construction, unique molecular identifiers were attached to individual cDNA molecules. Each CDR3 protein is one row after TCRdb ran MiXCR on the 5' RACE reads. The sample lists about 61,000 distinct CDR3 sequences, 10% to 14% occurring once. Sequencing input: whole blood. V usage is TRBV6-1 and J usage is TRBJ1-5; TRBD1 aligns across 7 bases. The receptor comes from an adult who was a healthcare worker with PCR-confirmed SARS-CoV-2 infection or an uninfected control (not recorded which). CDR3 DNA sequence: TGTGCCAGCAGTCCAAAACCGGGACAGCAAAATCAGCCCCAGCATTTT. As protein: CASSPKPGQQNQPQHF.